These 27 T cell receptor beta chains were sequenced from one sample in a study of blood T cell repertoires in COVID-19. TCRdb keeps only in-frame clones here, not all; method: immunoSEQ multiplex PCR. The sample shows about 140,000 clones, roughly 82% of them seen only once. The sequencing input was peripheral blood. All receptors derive from a man older than 75 with acute or convalescent COVID-19.

V usage is TRBV27 and J usage is TRBJ1-5; no definite D call. Germline V gene sequence: CDR1 MNHEY, CDR2 SMNVEV (reference sequence). Trimming stripped 5 bases from V and 5 bases from J, with 10 bases between. The CDR3 contains 13 residues. CDR3 loop: CASSAIGDQPQHF. The CDR3 DNA is TGTGCCAGCAGTGCCATTGGAGATCAGCCCCAGCATTTT.

This sequence joins TRBV7-2 and TRBJ1-2; TRBD1 might be the D (6 bases). The CDR3 loop spans 12 amino acids. From germline, CDR1 is SGHTA and CDR2 FQGNSA. Trimming took off 5 bases at V and 8 bases at J, with 12 bases between the two ends. As DNA, the CDR3 is TGTGCCAGCAGCGCACAGGGTTACGGCTACACCTTC. Amino acid sequence: CASSAQGYGYTF.

V is TRBV19 and J is TRBJ1-1, with D unresolved. Trimming pared 9 bases from V and 9 bases from J, leaving 14 bases between. CDR3 length: 11 amino acids. Germline loops: CDR1 LNHDA, CDR2 SQIVND (reference sequence). CDR3 bases: TGTGCCAGCTTGAAGGCGGAGCAAGCTTTCTTT. Amino acid sequence: CASLKAEQAFF.

The chain recombines TRBV11-2 with TRBJ2-7; D is unresolved. The CDR3 runs 13 residues. Germline V gene data show CDR1 as SGHAT and CDR2 as FQNNGV. V lost 5 bases to trimming and J lost 4 bases, with 12 bases between them. The CDR3 reads CASSPMHLYEQYF. In DNA form, the CDR3 reads TGTGCCAGCAGCCCCATGCATCTATACGAGCAGTACTTC. The variable domain in full, with the rest retrieved from reference TRBV11-2 and TRBJ2-7, is EAGVAQSPRYKIIEKRQSVAFWCNPISGHATLYWYQQILGQGPKLLIQFQNNGVVDDSQLPKDRFSAERLKGVDSTLKIQPAKLEDSAVYLCASSPMHLYEQYFGPGTRLTVT.

This clone occurred once. The rearrangement joins TRBV28 to TRBJ2-3; 13 positions match TRBD2. CDR3 size: 17 residues. After removal of 3 bases from V and 0 bases from J, the junction contained 3 bases not matched to a gene. Per germline, CDR1 MDHEN and CDR2 SYDVKM. The CDR3 nucleotides are TGTGCCAGCAGTTTGGGACTAGCGGGGTTTAGCACAGATACGCAGTATTTT. Translating it yields CASSLGLAGFSTDTQYF.

This clone was counted a few times. The chain links TRBV7-2 to TRBJ1-6; D is possibly TRBD1 (5 bases). Germline loops: CDR1 SGHTA, CDR2 FQGNSA. V was shortened by 7 bases and J by 10 bases, with 17 bases between the two germline ends. CDR3 size: 14 residues. For the CDR3, the DNA is TGTGCCAGCAACACCCGACAGCCCGAGTCACCCCTCCACTTT. Translated, it gives CASNTRQPESPLHF.

V gene TRBV5-1 combines with J gene TRBJ2-2, with a weak D call TRBD2 (6 bases). The ends were cut back, 4 bases at V and 5 bases at J, with 21 bases in the middle. The length of the CDR3 is 17 residues. Per germline, CDR1 SGHRS and CDR2 YFSETQ. This CDR3 reads CASSPLPGQGGTGELFF. The DNA for the CDR3 is TGCGCCAGCAGCCCTCTACCGGGCCAGGGAGGAACCGGGGAGCTGTTTTTT.

This rearrangement joins TRBV5-1 to TRBJ2-3; possible D gene TRBD2, 5 bases. There are 15 residues in the CDR3. Trimming removed 1 base from V and 3 bases from J, with 12 bases in between. The germline V gene encodes CDR1 SGHRS and CDR2 YFSETQ. This CDR3 is CASSLYGVGTDTQYF. The CDR3 DNA reads TGCGCCAGCAGCTTGTACGGGGTTGGAACAGATACGCAGTATTTT. Full variable domain (remainder filled in from reference TRBV5-1 and TRBJ2-3): KAGVTQTPRYLIKTRGQQVTLSCSPISGHRSVSWYQQTPGQGLQFLFEYFSETQRNKGNFPGRFSGRQFSNSRSEMNVSTLELGDSALYLCASSLYGVGTDTQYFGPGTRLTVL.

This rearrangement joins TRBV5-4 to TRBJ2-2, with D hard to call. Germline values: CDR1 SGHNT, CDR2 YYREEE (reference sequence). Trimming stripped 2 bases from V and 0 bases from J, with 8 bases between. The CDR3 runs 15 residues. CDR3 in amino acids: CASSLARTNTGELFF. The CDR3 bases are TGTGCCAGCAGCTTAGCTCGAACGAACACCGGGGAGCTGTTTTTT.

The chain has TRBV15 and TRBJ2-5; D gene uncertain. Germline values: CDR1 LNHNV, CDR2 YYDKDF (reference sequence). The V end lost 4 bases, the J end lost 0 bases, and 6 bases lay between the germline ends. The CDR3 contains 13 residues. The CDR3 DNA reads TGTGCCACCAGCATTCCGGACCAAGAGACCCAGTACTTC. It is translated as CATSIPDQETQYF.

The genes are TRBV11-3 and TRBJ2-1; a possible D gene is TRBD2 (5 bases). Germline V gene lookup returns CDR1 SGHNT and CDR2 YENEEA. CDR3 size: 15 residues. The V end lost 5 bases, the J end lost 6 bases, and 17 bases lay between the germline ends. The CDR3: CASSERRGFSNEQFF. The CDR3 bases are TGTGCCAGCAGCGAACGCCGGGGATTTTCCAATGAGCAGTTCTTC.

This chain links TRBV4-1 with TRBJ2-4, with 7 positions matching TRBD2. The CDR3 has 15 residues. Trimming took 2 bases from V and 7 from J; bases not matched to a gene: 8. The germline V gene encodes CDR1 MGHRA and CDR2 YSYEKL. The CDR3 DNA reads as TGCGCCAGCAGCCAACCCCTCGACGGGAGGAACATTCAGTACTTC. Its translation: CASSQPLDGRNIQYF.

V gene TRBV13 combines with J gene TRBJ1-6; D remains unclear. Trimming cost V 5 bases and J 7 bases, with 6 bases left between them. The CDR3 has 12 residues. The germline gives CDR1 PRHDT, CDR2 FYEKMQ (reference sequence). CDR3 protein: CASSLQNSPLHF. CDR3 bases: TGTGCCAGCAGCCTACAGAATTCACCCCTCCACTTT.

The chain joins TRBV15 to TRBJ2-7; 9 bases are a match to TRBD1. V gave up 6 bases and J gave up 3 bases; unmatched junction bases: 6. This CDR3 spans 14 amino acids. Germline values: CDR1 LNHNV, CDR2 YYDKDF (reference sequence). The CDR3 DNA sequence: TGTGCCACCAGTTCTGGGACAGGGATCTACGAGCAGTACTTC. Encoded protein: CATSSGTGIYEQYF.

The chain uses TRBV28 and TRBJ2-3, with D hard to call. CDR1 is MDHEN, CDR2 SYDVKM, per germline. The CDR3 runs 17 residues. V was trimmed by 5 bases and J by 0 bases, leaving 18 bases between them. CDR3 in amino acids: CASSAPIGGSSTDTQYF. DNA for the CDR3: TGTGCCAGCAGTGCCCCCATCGGCGGCTCGAGCACAGATACGCAGTATTTT.

V and J are TRBV5-4 and TRBJ1-2; 7 nucleotides match TRBD1. Losses at the gene ends were 1 base for V and 3 bases for J; bases not matched to a gene: 0. This CDR3 is built from 13 residues. CDR1 and CDR2 (germline): SGHNT, YYREEE (reference sequence). The DNA for the CDR3 is TGTGCCAGCAGCTTGACAGGGGACTATGGCTACACCTTC. Protein sequence: CASSLTGDYGYTF. The full variable domain, completed using reference TRBV5-4 and TRBJ1-2, is ETGVTQSPTHLIKTRGQQVTLRCSSQSGHNTVSWYQQALGQGPQFIFQYYREEENGRGNFPPRFSGLQFPNYSSELNVNALELDDSALYLCASSLTGDYGYTFGSGTRLTVV.

This clone has only a few counts. This rearrangement joins TRBV3-1 (or the pseudogene TRBV3-2) to TRBJ1-1; TRBD1 is a possible D gene (6 bases). The germline V gene encodes CDR1 LGHDT and CDR2 YNNKEL (reference sequence). V shed 5 bases and J shed 4 bases, with 11 bases lying between them. The length of the CDR3 is 13 residues. CDR3 sequence (DNA): TGTGCCAGCAGCGAAACAGGGAGCACTGAAGCTTTCTTT. This encodes CASSETGSTEAFF.

This clone appeared once. J is TRBJ2-2 and V is TRBV7-2, with a possible D match to TRBD1 (6 bases). Germline V CDR1 and CDR2: SGHTA, FQGNSA. Trimming took 4 bases from V and 0 from J, leaving 15 bases between them. The length of the CDR3 is 17 residues. The CDR3, as DNA: TGTGCCAGCAGCTCCCGACAGGTCTTAGCGAACACCGGGGAGCTGTTTTTT. This codes for CASSSRQVLANTGELFF.

This sequence joins TRBV3-1 (or the pseudogene TRBV3-2) and TRBJ2-7; D is perhaps TRBD1 (5 bases). Between the trimmed V and J ends, which lost 1 base and 5 bases, there was a span of 12 bases. CDR3 length equals 14 residues. Per germline, CDR1 LGHDT and CDR2 YNNKEL (reference sequence). In DNA form, the CDR3 reads TGTGCCAGCAGCCAAGTGGTGGACACCCACGAGCAGTACTTC. Its translation: CASSQVVDTHEQYF.

V usage is TRBV28 and J usage is TRBJ2-7, with 9 positions matching TRBD1. The CDR3 sequence is 13 residues long. Germline CDR1 is MDHEN and CDR2 is SYDVKM. The J segment lost 3 bases and the V segment lost 5 bases, leaving 2 bases of the junction unmatched. CDR3 DNA sequence: TGTGCCAGCAGTCCGGGACAGGGCTACGAGCAGTACTTC. Its protein is CASSPGQGYEQYF.

This clone was seen a handful of times. The chain links TRBV28 to TRBJ2-5; TRBD1 matches at 11 bases. This CDR3 has 15 amino acids. After removal of 5 bases from V and 5 bases from J, the junction contained 7 bases not matched to a gene. Germline CDR1 and CDR2: MDHEN and SYDVKM. DNA of the CDR3: TGTGCCAGCAGTACCGGCGGACAGGGGGCCGAGACCCAGTACTTC. This encodes CASSTGGQGAETQYF.

Here the CDR3 DNA reads TGTGCCAGCAGCATAGGAGGCAACACTGAAGCTTTCTTT. Translating it yields CASSIGGNTEAFF. This chain joins TRBV9 and TRBJ1-1; D remains unclear. The CDR3 covers 13 residues. CDR1 is SGDLS, CDR2 YYNGEE, per germline. The V gene lost 4 bases and the J gene lost 2 bases, with 9 bases spanning the gap.

V usage is TRBV7-2 and J usage is TRBJ1-4; TRBD1 matches 8 bases. After removal of 6 bases from V and 7 bases from J, the junction contained 7 bases not matched to a gene. The CDR3 is 14 residues long. Per germline, CDR1 SGHTA and CDR2 FQGNSA. CDR3 loop: CASSFQGAGEKLFF. The DNA of the CDR3 is TGTGCCAGCAGTTTCCAGGGGGCAGGTGAAAAACTGTTTTTT.

The gene calls are TRBV7-4 and TRBJ2-4; a weak D match, TRBD1 (6 bases). The germline V gene has CDR1 SGHVT and CDR2 SQSDAQ. Trimming removed 5 bases at V and 4 bases at J, with 27 bases between. The CDR3 is 19 amino acids. CDR3 in amino acids: CASSQTRPQFGGIKNIQYF. The CDR3, as DNA: TGTGCCAGCAGCCAAACACGTCCCCAGTTTGGGGGCATAAAAAACATTCAGTACTTC.

This chain uses TRBV5-1 with TRBJ2-6, with D tentatively TRBD1 (6 bases). The CDR3 contains 15 residues. Germline CDR1 reads SGHRS; CDR2 reads YFSETQ. V was cut by 0 bases and J by 2 bases, with 6 bases left in between. The CDR3 nucleotides read TGCGCCAGCAGCTTGGCAGGGGCTGGGGCCAACGTCCTGACTTTC. Amino acid sequence: CASSLAGAGANVLTF. Combining the CDR3 with reference TRBV5-1 and TRBJ2-6 gives the whole variable domain KAGVTQTPRYLIKTRGQQVTLSCSPISGHRSVSWYQQTPGQGLQFLFEYFSETQRNKGNFPGRFSGRQFSNSRSEMNVSTLELGDSALYLCASSLAGAGANVLTFGAGSRLTVL.

The chain combines TRBV7-2 with TRBJ2-1, with TRBD2 matching over 9 bases. The CDR3 loop spans 15 amino acids. J was trimmed by 7 bases and V by 2 bases; bases with no gene match: 6. Germline V CDR1 and CDR2: SGHTA, FQGNSA. The CDR3 protein is CASSLPAGGLNEQFF. In nucleotides, the CDR3 is TGTGCCAGCAGCTTACCAGCGGGGGGCTTGAATGAGCAGTTCTTC.

The table lists this clone with a few counts. For the CDR3, the DNA is TGTGCCAGCAGTGAGAGTCGACAGGGTGACAACATTCAGTACTTC. Amino acid sequence: CASSESRQGDNIQYF. The chain employs TRBV25-1 and TRBJ2-4, with TRBD1 matching over 7 bases. CDR1 is MGHDK and CDR2 is SYGVNS in the germline V gene. The V gene end was trimmed by 3 bases and the J gene end by 7 bases; junction bases not matched to a gene: 9. This CDR3 is built from 15 residues.